This TCR beta chain was captured in a study of regulatory T cells in long-lasting Graves disease. Turning to the study itself: The study counted Graves' disease as persistent given over 5 years of antithyroid drugs and positive TSH receptor antibodies. General observations from the study: There were preferences for TRBV28, TRBJ1-2 and TRBJ2-5 in persistent disease.

CDR3 length: 14 residues. Germline CDR1 LNHDA, CDR2 SQIVND (reference sequence). Trimming shortened V by 6 bases and J by 4 bases, and 15 bases separated the two germline ends. Arm-PCR of CDR3 regions and iRepertoire HTBI primers were used to build TCR beta libraries. Each CDR3 protein gets one entry after TCRdb re-called the multiplex PCR reads with MiXCR. The sample consists of around 450,000 distinct CDR3 sequences, 20% to 25% of them appearing once. In the case of this clonotype: Its cognate antigen is unknown.

Time point described: persistent/refractory GD, antithyroid drugs over 5 years with positive TRAb. From PBMCs, RNA was extracted and then used to make the TCR library. Those enrolled as patients came out of an endocrinology department in Xi'an, China. The chain is built from TRBV19 and TRBJ1-2; D is undetermined. This specimen consisted of peripheral blood mononuclear cells (PBMCs), obtained when the disease was refractory, from a patient treated with antithyroid drugs. The sequence was collected from a female donor with Graves disease. CDR3 coding DNA: TGTGCCAGTAGCCCAACCCGGACGGTCTATGGCTACACCTTC. This codes for CASSPTRTVYGYTF.